This entry describes one T cell receptor beta chain. The donors were in the roughly 110-subject validation cohort; that cohort was separate from the approximately 670-subject first cohort. The record originates from a study of cytomegalovirus exposure and HLA in healthy donors. TCRdb keeps only in-frame clones here, not all; method: immunoSEQ multiplex PCR. The data show 150,000 to 200,000 clones, with approximately 85% seen just once and about 1.6% held by the top ten. Sample: PBMCs. The sequence came from a woman aged 18-35 years in good health and CMV-seronegative.

This chain's CDR3 is CASSLGVGLADTGELFF. CDR3 DNA sequence: TGTGCCAGCAGCTTAGGGGTAGGTCTAGCGGACACCGGGGAGCTGTTTTTT. The V call is TRBV7-9, the J call TRBJ2-2, with TRBD2 identical over 7 bases. The V and J ends lost 1 base and 3 bases, in that order; junction bases with no gene match: 8. The CDR3 is 17 residues long. Germline V CDR1 and CDR2: SEHNR, FQNEAQ (reference sequence).